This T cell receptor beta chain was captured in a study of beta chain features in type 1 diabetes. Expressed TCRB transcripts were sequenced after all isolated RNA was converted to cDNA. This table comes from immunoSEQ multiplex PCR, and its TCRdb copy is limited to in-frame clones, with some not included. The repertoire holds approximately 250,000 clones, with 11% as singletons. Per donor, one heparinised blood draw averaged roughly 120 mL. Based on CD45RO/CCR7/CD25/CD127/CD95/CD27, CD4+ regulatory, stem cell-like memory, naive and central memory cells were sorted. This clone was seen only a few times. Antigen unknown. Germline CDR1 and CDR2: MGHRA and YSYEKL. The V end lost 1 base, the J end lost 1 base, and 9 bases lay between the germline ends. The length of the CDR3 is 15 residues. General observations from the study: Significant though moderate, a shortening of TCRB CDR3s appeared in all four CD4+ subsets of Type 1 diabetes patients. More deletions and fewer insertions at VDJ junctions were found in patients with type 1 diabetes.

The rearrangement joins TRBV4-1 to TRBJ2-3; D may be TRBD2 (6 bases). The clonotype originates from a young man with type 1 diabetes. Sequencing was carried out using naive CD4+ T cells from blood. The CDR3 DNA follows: TGCGCCAGCAGCCAAGCACCGGGGGGCACAGATACGCAGTATTTT. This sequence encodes CASSQAPGGTDTQYF.